These T cell receptor beta chains were read from a single sample in a study of blood T cell repertoires in COVID-19. Using immunoSEQ multiplex PCR, the repertoire was profiled, and TCRdb retains in-frame clones only, with some absent. Found here are some 140,000 clones, roughly 83% of them singletons; the top ten hold about 29%. Source material: peripheral blood. The receptors come from a woman in her fifties or sixties with acute or convalescent COVID-19. Both conserved end residues are trimmed from each CDR3. Fields, in order: V gene, J gene, CDR3 length, CDR3 protein.

v_call: TRBV4-1; j_call: TRBJ1-1; cdr3_length: 11; cdr3_aa: ASSQRANTEAF
v_call: TRBV5-5; j_call: TRBJ1-2; cdr3_length: 12; cdr3_aa: ASSFRPGDYGYT
v_call: TRBV7-9; j_call: TRBJ1-2; cdr3_length: 12; cdr3_aa: ASSLAGVEVGYT
v_call: TRBV12-3/TRBV12-4; j_call: TRBJ1-5; cdr3_length: 10; cdr3_aa: ASSFRNQPQH
v_call: TRBV25-1; j_call: TRBJ1-1; cdr3_length: 13; cdr3_aa: ASRGTTRGNTEAF
v_call: TRBV29-1; j_call: TRBJ2-2; cdr3_length: 12; cdr3_aa: SVDSGGTTGELF
v_call: TRBV5-1; j_call: TRBJ1-1; cdr3_length: 13; cdr3_aa: ASSPWGGVNTEAF
v_call: TRBV6-5; j_call: TRBJ2-3; cdr3_length: 13; cdr3_aa: ASSYSLPSTDTQY
v_call: TRBV7-8; j_call: TRBJ2-1; cdr3_length: 15; cdr3_aa: ASSGHPGASRGIEQF
v_call: TRBV15; j_call: TRBJ2-1; cdr3_length: 12; cdr3_aa: ATSREREDNEQF
v_call: TRBV15; j_call: TRBJ2-1; cdr3_length: 14; cdr3_aa: ATSSLVKGNGNEQF
v_call: TRBV12-3/TRBV12-4; j_call: TRBJ1-2; cdr3_length: 10; cdr3_aa: ASSQGPRGYT
v_call: TRBV5-1; j_call: TRBJ1-3; cdr3_length: 15; cdr3_aa: ASSSRTGTYSGNTIY
v_call: TRBV5-1; j_call: TRBJ2-3; cdr3_length: 14; cdr3_aa: ASSIPLADFTDTQY
v_call: TRBV5-1; j_call: TRBJ2-5; cdr3_length: 10; cdr3_aa: ASSYYQETQY
v_call: TRBV7-2; j_call: TRBJ1-2; cdr3_length: 16; cdr3_aa: ASSLRGESKTAHYGYT
v_call: TRBV5-1; j_call: TRBJ2-3; cdr3_length: 13; cdr3_aa: ASSLGDLLTDTQY
v_call: TRBV7-3; j_call: TRBJ2-3; cdr3_length: 13; cdr3_aa: ASSDGGLGTDTQY
v_call: TRBV3-1/TRBV3-2; j_call: TRBJ1-2; cdr3_length: 11; cdr3_aa: ASSQNPRSGYT